A single sample is the source of the 14 T cell receptor beta chains below, sequenced in a study of shared clonotypes between healthy human individuals. Assay: immunoSEQ multiplex PCR; the TCRdb copy retains only in-frame clones and omits some. The sample contains roughly 1,500,000 clones, 98% of which appear only once. The sequencing input was naive CD4+ T cells sorted from blood. The subset: CD45RA+ positively selected. The receptor set was obtained from a man younger than 40 in good health.

The V call is TRBV6-5, the J call TRBJ2-5, with D possibly matching TRBD2 (5 bases). Germline V lookup: CDR1 MNHEY, CDR2 SVGAGI. Trimming cost V 10 bases and J 7 bases, with 16 bases left between them. The CDR3 sequence is 12 residues long. In DNA form, the CDR3 reads TGTGCCACCACGGACCGGGGTGGGACCCAGTACTTC. Its translation is CATTDRGGTQYF.

The chain uses TRBV9 and TRBJ1-1; 8 bases agree with TRBD1. Trimming removed 1 base from V and 13 bases from J; junction bases left unmatched: 12. CDR1 is SGDLS, CDR2 YYNGEE, per germline. The CDR3 spans 14 residues. CDR3 coding DNA: TGTGCCAGCAGCGTACTTAACCGGGGACAGGAGGTTTTCTTT. It translates to CASSVLNRGQEVFF.

This sequence joins TRBV29-1 and TRBJ2-3, with TRBD2 matching over 12 bases. V shed 7 bases, J shed 4 bases, and the junction held 12 bases outside the gene matches. The CDR3 is 16 amino acids. Germline V gene data show CDR1 as SQVTM and CDR2 as ANQGSEA. CDR3 sequence reads: CSARTLTSGRSDTQYF. CDR3 DNA: TGCAGCGCCCGAACGCTCACTAGCGGGAGGTCAGATACGCAGTATTTT.

V gene TRBV5-1 combines with J gene TRBJ2-1, with 8 bases lining up with TRBD2. Germline V lookup: CDR1 SGHRS, CDR2 YFSETQ. J gave up 3 bases and V 2 bases, and 4 bases lay outside the gene matches. CDR3 size: 15 residues. CDR3 region: CASSFGREDYNEQFF. The CDR3 coding sequence is TGCGCCAGCAGCTTCGGGAGGGAGGACTACAATGAGCAGTTCTTC.

This sequence joins TRBV21-1 and TRBJ2-7; TRBD1, the table's D call, was not compared with the DNA. TRBV21-1 is given as a pseudogene. The CDR3 is 14 residues long. The DNA for the CDR3 is TGTGCCAGCAGCAAATTGGACAGGGACTACGAGCAGTACTTC. Amino acids: CASSKLDRDYEQYF.

Of note for this clone: The same CDR3 can be traced to other DNA sequences in this sample. V gene TRBV25-1 combines with J gene TRBJ2-7, with D unclear. The germline CDR1 and CDR2 sequences are MGHDK and SYGVNS. Trimming removed 3 bases at V and 4 bases at J, with 4 bases between. The length of the CDR3 is 11 residues. CDR3: CASSDFYEQYF. CDR3 in DNA: TGTGCCAGCAGTGATTTTTACGAGCAGTACTTC.

This sequence joins TRBV5-1 and TRBJ2-1; TRBD2 matches 7 bases. Germline V gives CDR1 SGHRS, CDR2 YFSETQ. The CDR3 has 18 residues. The J segment lost 0 bases and the V segment lost 4 bases, leaving 13 bases of the junction unmatched. The CDR3 coding sequence is TGCGCCAGCAGCCGGCGCGGCGGGAGCGGAAGCTCCTACAATGAGCAGTTCTTC. Amino acid sequence: CASSRRGGSGSSYNEQFF. The complete variable domain, with remaining parts taken from reference TRBV5-1 and TRBJ2-1, reads KAGVTQTPRYLIKTRGQQVTLSCSPISGHRSVSWYQQTPGQGLQFLFEYFSETQRNKGNFPGRFSGRQFSNSRSEMNVSTLELGDSALYLCASSRRGGSGSSYNEQFFGPGTRLTVL.

This clone was seen a single time. The rearrangement joins TRBV10-1 to TRBJ2-7; 8 bases match TRBD2. V dropped 4 bases and J dropped 3; count of bases not matched to a gene: 8. The CDR3 has 15 residues. Germline CDR1 WNHNN, CDR2 SYGVQD (reference sequence). The CDR3 loop is CASSGTGTRIYEQYF. CDR3 in DNA: TGCGCCAGCAGTGGAACAGGGACTAGGATCTACGAGCAGTACTTC.

The gene calls are TRBV25-1 and TRBJ2-1, with D possibly TRBD2 on 6 matching bases. The germline V gene has CDR1 MGHDK and CDR2 SYGVNS. V lost 2 bases and J 8 bases, leaving 10 bases between the germline ends. CDR3 length: 13 amino acids. The CDR3 spells CASSEGGLDEQFF. As DNA, the CDR3 is TGTGCCAGCAGTGAAGGAGGGTTGGATGAGCAGTTCTTC.

The V call is TRBV5-1, the J call TRBJ2-5; tentative D call: TRBD1 (6 bases). CDR1 is SGHRS and CDR2 is YFSETQ in the germline V gene. V lost 4 bases and J 7 bases, leaving 23 bases between the germline ends. The CDR3 is 16 amino acids. CDR3 amino acids: CASSQQGRDVLGTQYF. The CDR3 coding sequence is TGCGCCAGCAGCCAACAGGGACGGGACGTTCTTGGGACCCAGTACTTC.

This chain joins TRBV18 and TRBJ2-6, with 10 bases fitting TRBD1. This CDR3 region has 15 residues. Germline V gene sequence: CDR1 KGHSH, CDR2 LQKENI. V lost 4 bases, J lost 11 bases, and 8 bases stayed unmatched. The CDR3 nucleotides are TGTGCCAGCTCACTCGGGACAGGGGATTTAGACGTCCTGACTTTC. Amino acid sequence: CASSLGTGDLDVLTF.

This rearrangement joins TRBV5-3 to TRBJ1-3; D gene ambiguous. TRBV5-3 is noted as an ORF with a role that remains uncertain. V was clipped by 4 bases and J by 8 bases, with 10 bases between them. The CDR3 runs 12 residues. The CDR3 coding sequence is TGTGCCAGAAGCCGACGGAGGGACACCATATATTTT. It yields the protein CARSRRRDTIYF.

This chain links TRBV7-9 with TRBJ1-4; no clear D. CDR3 size: 14 residues. The germline V gene encodes CDR1 SEHNR and CDR2 FQNEAQ (reference sequence). V gave up 2 bases and J gave up 3 bases, with 7 bases separating them. CDR3 residues: CASSLMTSNEKLFF. The CDR3 DNA reads as TGTGCCAGCAGCTTAATGACGTCTAATGAAAAACTGTTTTTT.

The chain carries TRBV28 and TRBJ2-7; D remains unclear. Per the germline V gene, CDR1 is MDHEN and CDR2 is SYDVKM. This CDR3 is 17 amino acids long. Deletions cut 3 bases from V and 4 bases from J, with 22 bases between. CDR3 bases: TGTGCCAGCAGTTTGATGGCGGTAAAGGCCAGTGAGTACGAGCAGTACTTC. Protein sequence: CASSLMAVKASEYEQYF.